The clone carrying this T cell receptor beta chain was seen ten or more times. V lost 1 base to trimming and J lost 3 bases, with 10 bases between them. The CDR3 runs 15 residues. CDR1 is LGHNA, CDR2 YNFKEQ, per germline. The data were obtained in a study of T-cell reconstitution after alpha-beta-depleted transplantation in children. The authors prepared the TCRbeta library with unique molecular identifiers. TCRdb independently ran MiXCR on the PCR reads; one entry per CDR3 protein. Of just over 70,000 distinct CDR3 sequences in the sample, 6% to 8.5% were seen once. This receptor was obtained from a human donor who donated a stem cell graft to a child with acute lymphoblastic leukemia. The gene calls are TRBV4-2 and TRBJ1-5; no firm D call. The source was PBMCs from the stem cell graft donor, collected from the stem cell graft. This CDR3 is CASSQGAGLNQPQHF. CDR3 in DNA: TGTGCCAGCAGCCAAGGGGCGGGCCTCAATCAGCCCCAGCATTTT.